Following are 8 T cell receptor beta chains from one sample sequenced in a study of relationships among human T cell subsets. From mRNA, alpha and beta CDR3 regions were amplified using semiquantitative ARM-PCR. ARM-PCR used tagged nested gene-specific primers, then communal superprimers for exponential amplification. TCRdb re-called the multiplex PCR reads with MiXCR, one entry per CDR3 protein. The sample records fewer than 15,000 distinct CDR3 sequences, around 60% being singletons. Anti-CD25 beads selected CD4+CD25+ regulatory T cells from positively selected CD4+ cells. The sequenced sample consisted of Tregs sorted from blood. Receptors originate from a man aged 35 to 55 in good health.

The genes are TRBV28 and TRBJ1-1; the D gene is possibly TRBD1 (5 bases). V was trimmed by 3 bases and J by 8 bases, leaving 7 bases between them. The CDR3 runs to 11 residues. CDR1 and CDR2 (germline): MDHEN, SYDVKM. The CDR3 DNA is TGTGCCAGCAGTTTGTGGACAGAAGCTTTCTTT. This gives the protein CASSLWTEAFF.

V usage is TRBV20-1 and J usage is TRBJ2-5; 12 bases agree with TRBD2. In germline, CDR1 is DFQATT, CDR2 SNEGSKA (reference sequence). Germline trimming cut 7 bases from V and 4 bases from J; bases unmatched to any gene: 7. There are 14 residues in the CDR3. The CDR3 loop reads CSVPQLAGGETQYF. For the CDR3, the DNA is TGCAGTGTCCCACAACTAGCGGGAGGAGAGACCCAGTACTTC.

The genes are TRBV12-3 or TRBV12-4 and TRBJ2-1; 10 bases match TRBD2. This CDR3 region has 15 residues. The V and J ends lost 4 bases and 2 bases, in that order; junction bases with no gene match: 2. CDR3 residues: CASSSSGSPYNEQFF. The CDR3 DNA reads TGTGCCAGCAGTTCTAGCGGGAGCCCCTACAATGAGCAGTTCTTC.

The chain combines TRBV28 with TRBJ1-6, with 8 nucleotides matching TRBD1. CDR3 length: 15 amino acids. V lost 7 bases and J lost 7; bases outside the gene matches: 9. CDR1 MDHEN and CDR2 SYDVKM come from the germline V gene. CDR3 in DNA: TGTGCCAGCATCCTGGACAGGGCCGGCAATTCACCCCTCCACTTT. Amino acids: CASILDRAGNSPLHF.

The J gene is TRBJ2-3, the V gene TRBV12-3 or TRBV12-4; 9 bases align to TRBD1. The V and J ends lost 4 bases and 7 bases, in that order; junction bases with no gene match: 9. This CDR3 spans 15 amino acids. The CDR3 protein is CASSSQGALKHTQYF. The CDR3, as DNA: TGTGCCAGCAGTTCACAGGGGGCTCTCAAACATACGCAGTATTTT.

The V and J genes are TRBV13 and TRBJ2-4, with 9 bases identical to TRBD1. After removal of 4 bases from V and 1 base from J, the junction contained 8 bases not matched to a gene. This CDR3 has 17 amino acids. Germline values: CDR1 PRHDT, CDR2 FYEKMQ (reference sequence). The DNA for the CDR3 is TGTGCCAGCAGCTCCCGGACAGGGGCGAGGGCCAAAAACATTCAGTACTTC. It translates to CASSSRTGARAKNIQYF.

The chain carries TRBV10-3 and TRBJ2-1; D is ambiguous. CDR3 length equals 11 residues. The V end was cut by 3 bases, the J end by 8 bases, with 5 bases between. Germline values: CDR1 ENHRY, CDR2 SYGVKD. The CDR3 is CAISDDDEQFF. The CDR3 DNA follows: TGTGCCATCAGTGATGACGATGAGCAGTTCTTC.

The J gene is TRBJ2-5, the V gene TRBV4-1; weak D call: TRBD1 (5 bases). Trimming removed 4 bases at V and 5 bases at J, with 20 bases between. This CDR3 region has 16 residues. CDR1 and CDR2 (germline): MGHRA, YSYEKL. CDR3 nucleotides: TGCGCCAGCAGCCGAGACCTTAACAGGCTGAGGGAGACCCAGTACTTC. Its protein product is CASSRDLNRLRETQYF.